This T cell receptor beta chain was sequenced for a study of T cells in localized non-small cell lung cancer. Study-level results: Overall survival was longer when the density of T cells in the blood was higher. Among the top 100 tumor clones, a median approximately 62 appeared in adjacent lung. Uninvolved nearby lung showed the greatest T cell clonality, exceeding that found in tumor. Sequencing, confined to only one tumor region, leaves heterogeneity possible.

Germline CDR1 is SEHNR and CDR2 is FQNEAQ (reference sequence). The junction had 6 bases not matched to a gene; V was cut back by 4 bases and J by 7 bases. The CDR3 runs 15 residues. On this clone itself: What it binds is not known.

The protocol was immunoSEQ multiplex PCR, while the TCRdb copy is restricted to in-frame clones and leaves out a portion. The sample lists roughly 77,000 clones, more than 75% occurring once. This clonotype was sampled from a woman aged 40-70 years with stage I squamous cell lung carcinoma. Source: peripheral blood, taken before any cancer treatment. The chain carries TRBV7-9 and TRBJ1-6; 8 bases line up with TRBD1. The DNA for the CDR3 is TGTGCCAGCAGCTCCCGGACAGGGCAAAATTCACCCCTCCACTTT. It specifies CASSSRTGQNSPLHF.